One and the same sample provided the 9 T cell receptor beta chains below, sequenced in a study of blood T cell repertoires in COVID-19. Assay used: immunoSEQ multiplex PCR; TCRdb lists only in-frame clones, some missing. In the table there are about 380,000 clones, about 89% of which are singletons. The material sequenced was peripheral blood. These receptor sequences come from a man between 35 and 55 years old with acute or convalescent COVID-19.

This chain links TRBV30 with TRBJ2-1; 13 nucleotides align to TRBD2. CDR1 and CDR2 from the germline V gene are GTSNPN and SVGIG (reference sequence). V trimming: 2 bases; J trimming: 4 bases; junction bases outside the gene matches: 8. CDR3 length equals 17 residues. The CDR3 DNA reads TGTGCCTGGAGTACGACTAGCGGGAGGAGGGATTACAATGAGCAGTTCTTC. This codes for CAWSTTSGRRDYNEQFF.

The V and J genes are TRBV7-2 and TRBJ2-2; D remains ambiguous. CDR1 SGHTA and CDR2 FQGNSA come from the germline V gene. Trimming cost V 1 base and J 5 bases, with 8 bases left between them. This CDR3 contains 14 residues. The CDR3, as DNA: TGTGCCAGCAGCTTAGAACTCATAACCGGGGAGCTGTTTTTT. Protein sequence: CASSLELITGELFF.

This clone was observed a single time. The CDR3 DNA reads TGCAGCGGAGCTGGACTAGCGGGGTGGAATGAGCAGTTCTTC. Amino acids: CSGAGLAGWNEQFF. The chain combines TRBV29-1 with TRBJ2-1, with 12 positions matching TRBD2. CDR1 is SQVTM and CDR2 is ANQGSEA in the germline V gene. The J segment lost 7 bases and the V segment lost 7 bases, leaving 8 bases of the junction unmatched. This CDR3 contains 14 residues.

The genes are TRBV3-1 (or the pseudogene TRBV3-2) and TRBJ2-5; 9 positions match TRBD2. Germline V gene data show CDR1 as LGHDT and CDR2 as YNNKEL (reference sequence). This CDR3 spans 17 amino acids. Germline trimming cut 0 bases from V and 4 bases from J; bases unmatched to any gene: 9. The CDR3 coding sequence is TGTGCCAGCAGCCAAGAGTTCGTGCGGGGGGGCATAGAGACCCAGTACTTC. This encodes CASSQEFVRGGIETQYF.

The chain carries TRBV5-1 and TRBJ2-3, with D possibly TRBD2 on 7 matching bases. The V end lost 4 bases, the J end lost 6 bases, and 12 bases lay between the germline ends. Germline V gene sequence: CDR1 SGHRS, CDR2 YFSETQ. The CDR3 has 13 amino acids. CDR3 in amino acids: CASSAGAGDTQYF. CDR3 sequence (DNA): TGCGCCAGCAGCGCGGGGGCAGGGGATACGCAGTATTTT.

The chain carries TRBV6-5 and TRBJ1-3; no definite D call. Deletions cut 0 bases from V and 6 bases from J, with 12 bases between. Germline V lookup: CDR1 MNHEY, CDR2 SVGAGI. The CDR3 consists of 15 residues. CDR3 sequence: CASSYSWQSVNTIYF. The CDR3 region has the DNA TGTGCCAGCAGTTACTCGTGGCAGTCAGTAAACACCATATATTTT.

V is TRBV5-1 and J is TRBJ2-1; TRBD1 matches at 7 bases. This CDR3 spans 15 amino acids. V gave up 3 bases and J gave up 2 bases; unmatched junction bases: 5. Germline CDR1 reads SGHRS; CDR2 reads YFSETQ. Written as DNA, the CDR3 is TGCGCCAGCAGCTACCGACAGGGCGCCTACAATGAGCAGTTCTTC. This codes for CASSYRQGAYNEQFF.

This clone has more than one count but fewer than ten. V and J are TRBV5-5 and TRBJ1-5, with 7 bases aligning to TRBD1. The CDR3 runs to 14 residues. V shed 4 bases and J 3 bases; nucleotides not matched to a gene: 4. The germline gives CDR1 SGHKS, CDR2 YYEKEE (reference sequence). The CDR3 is CASSMTGINQPQHF. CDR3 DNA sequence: TGTGCCAGCAGCATGACAGGGATCAATCAGCCCCAGCATTTT.

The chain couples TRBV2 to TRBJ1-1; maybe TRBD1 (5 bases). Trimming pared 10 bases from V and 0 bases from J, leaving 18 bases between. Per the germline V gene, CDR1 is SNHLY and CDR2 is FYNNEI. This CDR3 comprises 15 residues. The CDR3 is CAKESRTGLNTEAFF. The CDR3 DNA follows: TGTGCCAAAGAGAGTCGAACAGGCCTGAACACTGAAGCTTTCTTT.